These T cell receptor beta chains were read from a single sample in a study of blood T cell repertoires in COVID-19. This table comes from immunoSEQ multiplex PCR, and its TCRdb copy is limited to in-frame clones, with some not included. Among 490,000 or so clones listed, approximately 87% were seen once. Specimen: PBMCs or T cells enriched from blood (not recorded which). Every receptor here comes from a woman between 35 and 50 years old who had recovered from COVID-19. Each CDR3 is given with its conserved first and last residue. D genes are given only for firm matches. Clone size is not always given. Where it is, it says once, few, many or a class for expanded clones.

clone size: NA; V gene: TRBV11-1; D gene: TRBD2; J gene: TRBJ2-7; CDR3 DNA: TGTGCCAGCGCATGGACTAGCGGGTCCTACGAGCAGTACTTC; CDR3 protein: CASAWTSGSYEQYF
clone size: NA; V gene: TRBV27; D gene: NA; J gene: TRBJ1-6; CDR3 DNA: TGTGCCAGCAGGGGAGGGGGACAAGCGTATAATTCACCCCTCCACTTT; CDR3 protein: CASRGGGQAYNSPLHF
clone size: few; V gene: TRBV18; D gene: TRBD1; J gene: TRBJ2-7; CDR3 DNA: TGTGCCAGCTCACCAATGACAGGGCCCCTCTCCTACGAGCAGTACTTC; CDR3 protein: CASSPMTGPLSYEQYF
clone size: NA; V gene: TRBV7-9; D gene: NA; J gene: TRBJ2-5; CDR3 DNA: TGTGCCAGCAGCTTAGTCTCCCCTGGAGGCCGGGAGACCCAGTACTTC; CDR3 protein: CASSLVSPGGRETQYF
clone size: once; V gene: TRBV7-6; D gene: TRBD1; J gene: TRBJ2-7; CDR3 DNA: TGTGCCAGCAGCTTAGCCGGGACAGGGCATTACGAGCAGTACTTC; CDR3 protein: CASSLAGTGHYEQYF
clone size: NA; V gene: TRBV7-9; D gene: NA; J gene: TRBJ2-1; CDR3 DNA: TGTGCCAGCAGCTTAATGGGCGGGTCGGTCCGGAATGAGCAGTTCTTC; CDR3 protein: CASSLMGGSVRNEQFF
clone size: NA; V gene: TRBV9; D gene: TRBD2; J gene: TRBJ2-1; CDR3 DNA: TGTGCCAGCAGCGCCTCCGGGACTAGCGATGAGCAGTTCTTC; CDR3 protein: CASSASGTSDEQFF
clone size: NA; V gene: TRBV10-3; D gene: NA; J gene: TRBJ1-2; CDR3 DNA: TGTGCCATCAGTTTACAGGCGAACTATGGCTACACCTTC; CDR3 protein: CAISLQANYGYTF
clone size: NA; V gene: TRBV11-3; D gene: TRBD2; J gene: TRBJ2-5; CDR3 DNA: TGTGCCAGCAGCAAAGGGACTAGCGGATGGGGAGAGACCCAGTACTTC; CDR3 protein: CASSKGTSGWGETQYF
clone size: NA; V gene: TRBV6-2/TRBV6-3; D gene: NA; J gene: TRBJ2-2; CDR3 DNA: TGTGCCAGCAGTGCGACGGAGGTCCACGGGGAGCTGTTTTTT; CDR3 protein: CASSATEVHGELFF